The clone carrying this T cell receptor beta chain was picked up one time. After removal of 5 bases from V and 2 bases from J, the junction contained 10 bases not matched to a gene. The CDR3 consists of 18 residues. Germline CDR1 reads MDHEN; CDR2 reads SYDVKM. The data stem from a study of blood T cell repertoires in COVID-19. Study background: Samples taken during acute and convalescent COVID-19 were collected in the United States, Italy and Spain. T cells, B-cell-depleted T cells, or PBMCs provided the cDNA or gDNA that served as material.

Sequencing used immunoSEQ multiplex PCR; TCRdb keeps in-frame clones, though not all of them. In the table there are approximately 19,000 clones, approximately 93% of which are singletons. This receptor was taken from a human donor in a cohort sampled during active COVID-19. The chain combines TRBV28 with TRBJ2-7; the match to TRBD2 covers 15 bases. The sequencing sample was made of peripheral blood. CDR3 sequence: CASSPGTSGRLGAYEQYF. Here the CDR3 DNA reads TGTGCCAGCAGTCCTGGGACTAGCGGGAGGTTGGGCGCCTACGAGCAGTACTTC.